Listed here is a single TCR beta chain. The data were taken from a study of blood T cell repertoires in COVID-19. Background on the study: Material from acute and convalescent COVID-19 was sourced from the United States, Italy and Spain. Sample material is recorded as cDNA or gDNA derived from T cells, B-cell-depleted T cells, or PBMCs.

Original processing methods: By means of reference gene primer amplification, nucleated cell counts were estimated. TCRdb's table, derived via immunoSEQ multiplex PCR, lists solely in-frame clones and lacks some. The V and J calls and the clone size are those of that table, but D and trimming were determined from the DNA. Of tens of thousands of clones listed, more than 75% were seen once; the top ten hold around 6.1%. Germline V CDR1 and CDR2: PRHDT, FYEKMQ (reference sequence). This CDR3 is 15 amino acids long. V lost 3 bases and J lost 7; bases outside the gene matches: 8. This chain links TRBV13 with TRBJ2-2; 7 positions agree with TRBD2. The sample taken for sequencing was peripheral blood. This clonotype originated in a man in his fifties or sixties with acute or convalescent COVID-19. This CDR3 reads CASSFALAVNGELFF. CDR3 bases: TGTGCCAGCAGCTTCGCCCTAGCGGTAAACGGGGAGCTGTTTTTT.